This T cell receptor beta chain was documented in a study of CD8 T cells in Susac syndrome. Findings and limits, study-wide: The TCR sequencing and HLA analysis in the study involved a relatively small number of individuals, as the study acknowledged.

The CDR3 length is 18 residues. V was clipped by 2 bases and J by 0 bases; unmatched bases: 7. Germline CDR1 and CDR2: SEHNR and FQNEAQ (reference sequence). It was with random hexamers that about 0.45 to 1 ug RNA was reverse transcribed. TCRdb re-called the immunoSEQ multiplex PCR reads through MiXCR, storing one row per CDR3 protein. The sample lists 85,000 to 130,000 distinct CDR3 sequences; approximately 95% were seen once. Turning to this clonotype: Its specificity is not known.

The sample consisted of CD8+ T cells from PBMCs. The receptor was derived from a human donor with Susac syndrome. The genes are TRBV7-9 and TRBJ2-3; 11 bases match TRBD2. CDR3 residues: CASSLLRTSGGSTDTQYF. As DNA, the CDR3 is TGTGCCAGCAGCTTACTCCGAACTAGCGGGGGAAGCACAGATACGCAGTATTTT.